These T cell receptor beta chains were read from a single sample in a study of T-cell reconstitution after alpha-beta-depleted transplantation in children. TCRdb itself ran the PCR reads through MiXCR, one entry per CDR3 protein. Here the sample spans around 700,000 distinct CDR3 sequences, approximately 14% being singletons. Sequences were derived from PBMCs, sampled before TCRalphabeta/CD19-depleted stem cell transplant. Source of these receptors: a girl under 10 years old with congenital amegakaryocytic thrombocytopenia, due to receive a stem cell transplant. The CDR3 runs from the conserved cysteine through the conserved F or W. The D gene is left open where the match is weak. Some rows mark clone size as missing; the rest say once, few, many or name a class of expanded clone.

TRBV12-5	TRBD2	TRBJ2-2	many	TGTGCTAGTGGTCCCCCCGGACTAGCTCTGATTGGCTCCGGGGAGCTGTTTTTT	CASGPPGLALIGSGELFF
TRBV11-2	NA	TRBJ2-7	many	TGTGCCAGCGGACTATTACGGGCAGGGATATTCCACGAGCAGTACTTC	CASGLLRAGIFHEQYF
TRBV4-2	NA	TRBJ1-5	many	TGTGCCAGCAGCCAAGAGGCAGGTCCACTTTTCAATCAGCCCCAGCATTTT	CASSQEAGPLFNQPQHF
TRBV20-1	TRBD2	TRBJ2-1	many	TGCAGTGCTTCGCCGAGCGGAGCGGGAGTGTCCTACAATGAGCAGTTCTTC	CSASPSGAGVSYNEQFF
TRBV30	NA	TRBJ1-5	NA	TGTCCCTGGAGTGTATACGGGCTCGGCCTCAATCAGCCCCAGCATTTT	CPWSVYGLGLNQPQHF
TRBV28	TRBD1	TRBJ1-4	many	TGTGCCAGCAGTTTAATGGGACAGGGGGGAGAAAAACTGTTTTTT	CASSLMGQGGEKLFF
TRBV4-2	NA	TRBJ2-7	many	TGTGCCAGCAGCCCCCTCGGTGATAGCGTCACCTACGAGCAGTACTTC	CASSPLGDSVTYEQYF
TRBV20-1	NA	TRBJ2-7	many	TGCAGTGCCGAGACCGTTTTAAAAACGACAGACCCTTCCTACGAGCAGTACTTC	CSAETVLKTTDPSYEQYF
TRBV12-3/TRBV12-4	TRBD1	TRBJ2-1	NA	TGTGCCAGCATTTGGAGGGGTGGACCGCGGCGGGGAAACCCAAACAGGGGGCATGAGCAGTTCTTC	CASIWRGGPRRGNPNRGHEQFF
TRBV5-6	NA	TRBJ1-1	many	TGTGCCAGCAGCCCTGAGCCCGGGGACACTGAAGCTTTCTTT	CASSPEPGDTEAFF
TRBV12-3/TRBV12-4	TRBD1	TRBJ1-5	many	TGTGCCAGCAGCGTACAGGGGGGTGGGCCCCAGCATTTT	CASSVQGGGPQHF
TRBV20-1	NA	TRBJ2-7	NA	TGCAGTGCTACCGGTCCGGGTTCCGCGAACTACGAGCAGTACTTC	CSATGPGSANYEQYF
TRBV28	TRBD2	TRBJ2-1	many	TGTGCCAGCAGTTTAACCGGCGGGAGGGATCTAAGCTCCTACAATGAGCAGTTCTTC	CASSLTGGRDLSSYNEQFF
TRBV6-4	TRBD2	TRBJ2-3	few	TGTGCCAGCGAGCGGGAGGGGACAGATACGCAGTATTTT	CASEREGTDTQYF
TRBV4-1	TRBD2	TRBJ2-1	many	TGCGCCAGCAGCCTGGGACTAGCGGCCAACAATGAGCAGTTCTTC	CASSLGLAANNEQFF
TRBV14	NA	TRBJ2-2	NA	TGTGCCAGCAGCCAAGGTATCGCAACCGGGGAGCTGTTTTTT	CASSQGIATGELFF
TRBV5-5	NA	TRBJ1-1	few	TGTGCCAGCAGCTTGGAGAGCACTGAAGCTTTCTTT	CASSLESTEAFF
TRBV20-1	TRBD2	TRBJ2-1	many	TGCAGTGCTAGCCCCCCTGGGCGGGAGAGCCTTTACAATGAGCAGTTCTTC	CSASPPGRESLYNEQFF
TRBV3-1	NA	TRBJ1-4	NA	TGTGCCAGCAGCCAAGATCTACAAGGTGGATCTAATGAAAAACTGTTTTTT	CASSQDLQGGSNEKLFF
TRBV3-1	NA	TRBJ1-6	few	TGTGCCAGCAGTCGGACCCCTTCGCCCCTCCACTTT	CASSRTPSPLHF
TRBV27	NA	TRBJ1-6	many	TGTGCCAGCAGTTTCACCCTCCGGGATTCACCCCTCCACTTT	CASSFTLRDSPLHF
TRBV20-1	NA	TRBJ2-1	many	TGCAGTGCTAGAGATGCCGCGCGGCTACAAACCAACAATGAGCAGTTCTTC	CSARDAARLQTNNEQFF
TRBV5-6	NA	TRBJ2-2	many	TGTGCCAGCAGCCGGGTGGCCGGGGAGCTGTTTTTT	CASSRVAGELFF
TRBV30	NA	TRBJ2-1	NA	TGTGCCTGGAGGAGAGGTCTGCATCTCCCAATCAATGAGCAGTTCTTC	CAWRRGLHLPINEQFF
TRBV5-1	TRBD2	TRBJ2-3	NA	TGCGCCAGCAGCTCTCTAGCGGGAGGGCCGACAGATACGCAGTATTTT	CASSSLAGGPTDTQYF
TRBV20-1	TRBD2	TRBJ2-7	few	TGCAGTGCTCCTAATCCTAGCGGGGCCTACGAGCAGTACTTC	CSAPNPSGAYEQYF
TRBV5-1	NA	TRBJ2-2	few	TGCGCCAGCAGCTCCACCCCAAGACCCACCGGGGAGCTGTTTTTT	CASSSTPRPTGELFF
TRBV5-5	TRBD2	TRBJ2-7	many	TGTGCCAGCAGGAGCGGGGCGCACTACGAGCAGTACTTC	CASRSGAHYEQYF
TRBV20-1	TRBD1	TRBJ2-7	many	TGCAGTGCTAGGGGGACAGGGATATACGAGCAGTACTTC	CSARGTGIYEQYF